Sequencing of this TCR beta chain was carried out in a study of blood T cell repertoires in COVID-19 (dated by TCRdb to between 2020 and 2021). General notes on the study: Samples covering the acute and convalescent phases of COVID-19 were provided by collaborators in the United States, Italy and Spain. The prospective study material was composed of cDNA or gDNA derived from T cells, B-cell-depleted T cells, or PBMCs. Subjects who had been exposed to COVID-19, were actively infected with it, or had recovered from it provided the deeply sampled blood TCRbeta repertoires that made up the dataset. The repertoires were released in a freely available public database meant as a resource for research on the immune response to SARS-CoV-2. Samples were obtained from the ongoing ImmuneRACE study (first 160 participants) and from over 1,000 subjects provided by 6 global collaborators. The sample metadata nearly always contained a de-identified subject ID, COVID-19 status, age in years and sex. Where available, HLA class I and class II types were obtained from metadata supplied by the sample provider rather than from assay-based typing.

The immunoSEQ Assay, a bias-controlled multiplex PCR, was used to amplify TCRbeta CDR3 regions from genomic DNA. The source study handled its data this way. The number of nucleated cells in each sample was estimated from the amplification of reference gene primers within the assay. Sequence reads were collapsed and filtered to measure the absolute abundance of every unique TCRbeta CDR3 rearrangement. For each sample, productive Simpson clonality was calculated as the square root of Simpson's diversity index across productive rearrangements. Here the immuneACCESS table is served through TCRdb, limited to in-frame sequences with V and J called. Missing clones are a known gap in these copies; in checked studies unresolved V genes cover under half, and the rest lacks a known reason. The DNA was the basis for D and trimming; V, J and clone size are from that table. For this sample the table gives about 260,000 clones, of which about 88% were detected only once. The ten largest account for roughly 4% of the sample.

V ends up 0 bases short and J 7 bases short, with an unmatched junction base count of 7. Taken from cysteine to phenylalanine, the CDR3 has 15 residues. Only CDR3 DNA remains: 45 bases, in frame from the first base. The germline V gene gives CDR1 as SGHRS and CDR2 as YFSETQ. Beyond this particular receptor, the publication reports: The quantity of clinical and demographic metadata differed by source and by participant and was supplied without curation.

This clone was recorded many times. This clone's antigen is unknown. Per-base qualities were not stored, and no clone one base away is much larger. Enrolling through a virtual design, the prospective study's participants ranged in age from roughly 18 to 100 years and lived across 24 United States geographic areas. In the prospective study, cohorts were assigned on the basis of participant-reported clinical history obtained from a screening survey and a study questionnaire. Mobile phlebotomists in the prospective study collected whole blood, serum and a nasopharyngeal or oropharyngeal swab from every participant. Participants in the prospective study had the option to provide additional blood draws and questionnaires over an approximately two-month period. Blood samples from the prospective study were shipped frozen or at room temperature prior to DNA extraction.

Recombination connected TRBV5-1 to TRBJ2-5, and 9 junction bases match TRBD1. The sample taken for sequencing was PBMCs or T cells enriched from blood (not recorded which). The clonotype originates from a man in his thirties or forties with acute COVID-19. The sequenced DNA: TGCGCCAGCAGCTTGGAGGGGACAGGGTCTGTGACCCAGTACTTC. Translated, it reads CASSLEGTGSVTQYF. With the rest looked up from the reference TRBV5-1 and TRBJ2-5 genes rather than sequenced, the full variable domain is KAGVTQTPRYLIKTRGQQVTLSCSPISGHRSVSWYQQTPGQGLQFLFEYFSETQRNKGNFPGRFSGRQFSNSRSEMNVSTLELGDSALYLCASSLEGTGSVTQYFGPGTRLLVL.